This section outlines one TCR beta chain sequence together with its context. The specificity of this receptor is unknown. No base qualities exist here, and no much larger clone lies one base off it. The sample is drawn from a study of OX40 agonist ivuxolimab in advanced cancers. For context, the study as a whole: Ivuxolimab, which targeted the costimulatory receptor OX40 (CD134), was an agonistic, fully human IgG2 monoclonal antibody. Of the roughly 54 patients in dose escalation, some 20 had hepatocellular carcinoma, around 15 had melanoma, 9 had renal cell carcinoma and 9 had head and neck cancer. A male proportion of around 80% and a mean age of about 60 years, ranging from about 23 to 90, were recorded for the dose-escalation cohort. Prior anti-PD-1, anti-PD-L1 or anti-CTLA-4 therapy was permitted, and approximately 42% of dose-escalation patients had received checkpoint inhibitors. The paper describes the monotherapy dose-escalation part (N = 52 patients) of the phase I trial of ivuxolimab. Peripheral TCRbeta sequencing aimed to test whether ivuxolimab altered TCR sequence diversity and caused clonal T-cell expansion. Intravenous ivuxolimab was administered to patients every 2 weeks at six dose levels: 0.01, 0.1, 0.3, 1.5, 3 and 10 mg/kg. Three dose-escalation patients achieved partial responses, one with hepatocellular carcinoma and two with cutaneous melanoma.

The trial excluded patients who had a history of autoimmune disease or who were on systemic immunosuppression. Peripheral blood for TCR sequencing was drawn from every dose cohort at baseline, at cycle 4 day 1 and at cycle 7 day 1. The samples were taken from a phase I, first-in-human, multicenter, open-label dose-escalation trial of ivuxolimab. Adults with locally advanced or metastatic head and neck squamous cell, hepatocellular, melanoma or renal cell carcinoma were enrolled in the trial. Before TCR sequencing, CD4+ and CD8+ T cells were separately sorted from peripheral blood. Points the paper makes about the study in general: Low levels of normalized T-cell clonal expansion were also shown by some nonresponding patients. Clonal expansion of both CD4+ and CD8+ blood T cells was observed from baseline to week 6 at doses 0.1 to 3.0 mg/kg. The antigen specificity of the peripheral T cells that underwent clonal expansion was not determined. In the 0.1-3.0 mg/kg groups, partial responders were among the patients with the lowest normalized peripheral clonal expansion, particularly in CD8+ T cells. On average, CD8+ T cells showed more expanded clones than CD4+ T cells after ivuxolimab.

Genomic DNA was extracted from sorted cells for sequencing of the TCRbeta CDR3 region. TCRbeta CDR3 regions were sequenced using the immunoSEQ Assay. TCRdb re-hosts the immuneACCESS table, in-frame sequences only. Its copies lack some clones; in the studies checked, an unresolved V gene accounts for under half of them, and the cause for the rest is not known. For this sample the table gives about 61,000 clones, of which around 86% were detected only once. Less than 4% of the sample rests with the top ten. The specimen comprised CD4+ or CD8+ T cells sorted from blood, sampled in a trial of the OX40 agonist ivuxolimab. The clonotype comes from an adult with an advanced solid tumor such as melanoma, head and neck, liver or kidney cancer.

The nucleotides read TGCGCCAGCAGCCAGGGCAACTTCTTCTCCTACGAGCAGTACTTC. This is translated as CASSQGNFFSYEQYF. This chain is built from TRBV4-1 and TRBJ2-7; no D segment can be confidently identified. Deletion took 3 bases off V and 0 bases off J, with a span of 12 bases between the germline ends. Looking up the germline V gene yields CDR1 MGHRA and CDR2 YSYEKL. The cysteine opens and the phenylalanine closes a CDR3 of 15 amino acids. The DNA shown is the 45-base CDR3, in frame from base 1.